Sequencing of this TCR beta chain was carried out in a study of early T cells in non-severe SARS-CoV-2 infection. Ten or more counts support this clonotype. V dropped 1 base and J dropped 3; count of bases not matched to a gene: 11. The CDR3 is made up of 19 amino acids. TCRdb recomputed calls from the 5' RACE reads with MiXCR, one row per CDR3 protein. There are about 68,000 distinct CDR3 sequences in the sample; under 13% occur only once, and 6.4% lies in the top ten. What was sequenced was whole blood. The source of this sequence is an adult who was a healthcare worker with PCR-confirmed SARS-CoV-2 infection or an uninfected control (not recorded which). The chain carries TRBV12-3 or TRBV12-4 and TRBJ2-6; 8 positions agree with TRBD1. The CDR3, as DNA: TGTGCCAGCAGTTTAGGTCGTGACAGGGGTTCGTATGGGGCCAACGTCCTGACTTTC. It specifies CASSLGRDRGSYGANVLTF.